The 26 T cell receptor beta chains reported below all come from one sample, sequenced in a study of CD8 T cells in ankylosing spondylitis. TCRdb itself ran the 5' RACE reads through MiXCR, one entry per CDR3 protein. The profile shows roughly 90,000 distinct CDR3 sequences, roughly 8% of them singletons. Specimen: blood, either unsorted or a sorted T cell fraction (not recorded which). Source of these receptors: a male donor with ankylosing spondylitis or in good health (not recorded which).

This clonotype was observed many times. V gene TRBV5-1 combines with J gene TRBJ2-3, with TRBD2 matching 8 bases. V was pared by 5 bases and J by 4 bases, with 9 bases of the junction left unmatched. Germline V gene lookup returns CDR1 SGHRS and CDR2 YFSETQ. CDR3 length: 15 residues. The CDR3 nucleotides read TGCGCCAGCAGAAGGTCCGGGAGGGTGGCAGATACGCAGTATTTT. This encodes CASRRSGRVADTQYF.

Of note for this clonotype: A much larger clone differs from this one at a single base, so this may be a read error. The chain recombines TRBV4-3 with TRBJ1-1; no clear D gene. The CDR3 extends over 16 amino acids. Germline CDR1 is LGHNA and CDR2 is YSLEER. Written as DNA, the CDR3 is TGCGCCAGCAGCCAATCCACCGGGTCCTTAGGCCCTGAAGCTTTATTT. Its translation is CASSQSTGSLGPEALF.

This clonotype has a count of ten or more. The chain links TRBV20-1 to TRBJ1-3; D uncertain. Trimming took 3 bases from V and 4 from J, leaving 10 bases between them. The germline V gene encodes CDR1 DFQATT and CDR2 SNEGSKA (reference sequence). The CDR3 spans 13 residues. CDR3 loop: CSARLPGGNTIYF. In DNA, the CDR3 is TGCAGTGCTAGGCTTCCGGGGGGAAACACCATATATTTT.

This clonotype was observed many times. This chain connects TRBV7-6 to TRBJ2-3; D possibly uses TRBD1 or TRBD2 (5 bases each). The V and J ends lost 1 base and 1 base respectively, with 21 bases between them. The germline CDR1 and CDR2 sequences are SGHVS and FNYEAQ. The CDR3 contains 19 residues. This chain's CDR3 is CASSLGSFGGLRGTDTQYF. CDR3 sequence (DNA): TGTGCCAGCAGCTTAGGCTCCTTTGGGGGTTTAAGGGGCACAGATACGCAGTATTTT.

This clonotype came up many times. The rearrangement joins TRBV12-3 or TRBV12-4 to TRBJ2-7; TRBD1 matches 9 bases. V lost 6 bases, J lost 1 base, and 10 bases stayed unmatched. The CDR3 is 16 residues long. In DNA, the CDR3 is TGTGCCAGCAGCTTCGGGACAGGGTCATTATCCTACGAGCAGTACTTC. Protein product: CASSFGTGSLSYEQYF.

This clonotype was seen ten or more times. The V and J genes are TRBV14 and TRBJ2-1; D assignment may be TRBD1 or TRBD2 (6 bases each). The CDR3 is 13 amino acids. Germline-derived CDR1 and CDR2 are SGHDN and FVKESK. V was clipped by 2 bases and J by 9 bases, with 11 bases between them. The DNA of the CDR3 is TGTGCCAGCAGCCAACTAGGGGGAGGTGAGCAGTTCTTC. Translation gives CASSQLGGGEQFF.

CDR3 coding DNA: TGCAGTGCTCTGACTAGCGGTCTTGGAAACATTCAGTACTTC. As protein: CSALTSGLGNIQYF. V usage is TRBV20-1 and J usage is TRBJ2-4, with 9 bases identical to TRBD2. The V and J ends lost 5 bases and 6 bases, in that order; junction bases with no gene match: 8. Germline CDR1 is DFQATT and CDR2 is SNEGSKA (reference sequence). The CDR3 totals 14 residues.

This clonotype was seen ten or more times. The genes are TRBV27 and TRBJ2-5; 13 bases align to TRBD2. Germline V gene lookup returns CDR1 MNHEY and CDR2 SMNVEV (reference sequence). V was pared by 5 bases and J by 4 bases, with 10 bases of the junction left unmatched. The CDR3 contains 17 residues. Here the CDR3 DNA reads TGTGCCAGCAGTGGCCTACTAGCGGGGGGGCCAGCAGAGACCCAGTACTTC. Translating it yields CASSGLLAGGPAETQYF.

This clonotype has a count of ten or more. The chain uses TRBV11-2 and TRBJ2-1; no clear D. Trimming left V 5 bases short and J 9 bases short, with 11 bases between. The CDR3 spans 12 residues. Germline CDR1 and CDR2: SGHAT and FQNNGV. CDR3: CASSLWTREQFF. The CDR3 nucleotides read TGTGCCAGCAGCCTCTGGACGCGTGAGCAGTTCTTC.

This clonotype was counted many times. The chain employs TRBV7-2 and TRBJ1-4; D gene uncertain. V was trimmed by 1 base and J by 8 bases, leaving 14 bases between them. The CDR3 has 15 amino acids. CDR1 is SGHTA, CDR2 FQGNSA, per germline. CDR3 amino acids: CASSLDFNGYEKLFF. Here the CDR3 DNA reads TGTGCCAGCAGCTTAGATTTTAATGGATACGAAAAACTGTTTTTT.

This clonotype has a single count. The chain carries TRBV2 and TRBJ1-4; no clear D. The germline V gene encodes CDR1 SNHLY and CDR2 FYNNEI. CDR3 size: 15 residues. V was clipped by 6 bases and J by 0 bases, with 11 bases between them. The DNA for the CDR3 is TGTGCCAGCAGGCTCGACGGTGCAACTAATGAAAAACTGTTTTTT. Protein sequence: CASRLDGATNEKLFF. Full variable domain (missing parts from reference TRBV2 and TRBJ1-4): EPEVTQTPSHQVTQMGQEVILRCVPISNHLYFYWYRQILGQKVEFLVSFYNNEISEKSEIFDDQFSVERPDGSNFTLKIRSTKLEDSAMYFCASRLDGATNEKLFFGSGTQLSVL.

The sample holds many counts of this clonotype. The J gene is TRBJ2-5, the V gene TRBV18; D remains unclear. The CDR3 is 15 residues long. Germline lookup yields CDR1 KGHSH and CDR2 LQKENI. The V and J ends lost 2 bases and 1 base respectively, with 11 bases between them. In DNA form, the CDR3 reads TGTGCCAGCTCACCAAAACAAGCGACCCAAGAGACCCAGTACTTC. It translates to CASSPKQATQETQYF.

This clonotype was recorded many times. CDR3 nucleotide sequence: TGCGCCAGCAGCCCCCAACCCCCGGGACAGGGGGATAATGAGCAGTTCTTC. The encoded protein is CASSPQPPGQGDNEQFF. The V call is TRBV5-1, the J call TRBJ2-1; TRBD1 matches at 11 bases. The ends lost 4 bases at V and 7 bases at J; junction bases unmatched: 13. Germline loops: CDR1 SGHRS, CDR2 YFSETQ. This CDR3 is 17 amino acids long.

V gene TRBV11-2 combines with J gene TRBJ2-2; D uncertain. This CDR3 is built from 15 residues. CDR1 SGHAT and CDR2 FQNNGV come from the germline V gene. Trimming shortened V by 5 bases and J by 3 bases, and 13 bases separated the two germline ends. The CDR3 DNA sequence: TGTGCCAGCAGCCCGGACCCGTGGGACACCGGGGAGCTGTTTTTT. Its protein is CASSPDPWDTGELFF.

In this sample, this clonotype turned up many times. The J gene is TRBJ2-3, the V gene TRBV15, with a possible D match to TRBD2 (6 bases). This CDR3 region has 14 residues. The V gene lost 4 bases and the J gene lost 2 bases, with 10 bases spanning the gap. Looked up from germline, CDR1 is LNHNV and CDR2 is YYDKDF (reference sequence). This CDR3 is CATSIGGSTDTQYF. The CDR3 region has the DNA TGTGCCACCAGCATCGGGGGTTCCACAGATACGCAGTATTTT. The whole variable domain, remainder taken from reference TRBV15 and TRBJ2-3, is DAMVIQNPRYQVTQFGKPVTLSCSQTLNHNVMYWYQQKSSQAPKLLFHYYDKDFNNEADTPDNFQSRRPNTSFCFLDIRSPGLGDTAMYLCATSIGGSTDTQYFGPGTRLTVL.

This clonotype was detected once. The J gene is TRBJ1-5, the V gene TRBV5-5, with TRBD1 matching 10 bases. This CDR3 comprises 18 residues. The V gene's germline CDR1 is SGHKS and CDR2 YYEKEE (reference sequence). The J segment lost 0 bases and the V segment lost 3 bases, leaving 9 bases of the junction unmatched. CDR3 sequence reads: CASSSQTGGWYSNQPQHF. CDR3 bases: TGTGCCAGCAGCTCACAGACAGGGGGCTGGTATAGCAATCAGCCCCAGCATTTT.

This clonotype was seen many times. The J gene is TRBJ1-1, the V gene TRBV12-3 or TRBV12-4; perhaps TRBD1 as D (5 bases). The V end was cut by 4 bases, the J end by 4 bases, with 10 bases between. The CDR3 runs to 13 residues. This chain's CDR3 is CASSSGPVTEAFF. The CDR3 DNA is TGTGCCAGCAGTTCAGGGCCGGTCACTGAAGCTTTCTTT.

This clonotype showed up many times. This chain uses TRBV30 with TRBJ1-2; D unclear. The length of the CDR3 is 11 residues. V was clipped by 6 bases and J by 9 bases, with 14 bases between them. In germline, CDR1 is GTSNPN, CDR2 SVGIG (reference sequence). The CDR3 is CACDPFGSYTF. The CDR3 bases are TGTGCCTGTGACCCTTTTGGGAGCTACACCTTC.

At least ten counts were recorded for this clonotype. The chain employs TRBV5-6 and TRBJ1-1; the D is unclear. This CDR3 contains 13 residues. Germline CDR1 is SGHDT and CDR2 is YYEEEE. Trimming cost V 0 bases and J 6 bases, with 9 bases left between them. CDR3 region: CASSLGGVAEAFF. The CDR3 DNA reads TGTGCCAGCAGCTTGGGGGGAGTAGCTGAAGCTTTCTTT.

The table lists this clonotype with many counts. This chain links TRBV11-2 with TRBJ2-7, with D uncertain. V was trimmed by 1 base and J by 1 base, leaving 8 bases between them. The germline V gene encodes CDR1 SGHAT and CDR2 FQNNGV. This CDR3 region has 14 residues. CDR3 DNA: TGTGCCAGCAGCTTAGTGGTAGGTTCCTACGAGCAGTACTTC. This sequence encodes CASSLVVGSYEQYF.

Only a few counts were recorded for this clonotype. J is TRBJ2-7 and V is TRBV7-2; D gene unclear. Per germline, CDR1 SGHTA and CDR2 FQGNSA. CDR3 length equals 13 residues. V lost 1 base and J 5 bases, leaving 9 bases between the germline ends. In DNA, the CDR3 is TGTGCCAGCAGCTTAGTGTCCCGGGACGAGCAGTACTTC. Its protein is CASSLVSRDEQYF.

Ten or more counts support this clonotype. The chain uses TRBV5-1 and TRBJ2-1, with 13 bases fitting TRBD2. CDR3 size: 15 residues. V lost 0 bases to trimming and J lost 9 bases; unmatched junction nucleotides: 3. CDR1 and CDR2 (germline): SGHRS, YFSETQ. CDR3 nucleotide sequence: TGCGCCAGCAGCTTGGCCGGACTAGCGGGAGTTGAGCAGTTCTTC. Its protein product is CASSLAGLAGVEQFF.

This clonotype came up many times. J is TRBJ1-5 and V is TRBV7-2, with a possible D match to TRBD1 (6 bases). From germline, CDR1 is SGHTA and CDR2 FQGNSA. The CDR3 is 14 residues long. V was shortened by 5 bases and J by 5 bases, with 13 bases between the two germline ends. CDR3 DNA: TGTGCCAGCAGCACCCAGGGGAGGGATCAGCCCCAGCATTTT. Protein product: CASSTQGRDQPQHF.

This clonotype was seen at least ten times. CDR3 DNA: TGTGCCAGCAGCCGGGGACAGGTGATGAAGCCCCAGCATTTT. Translating it yields CASSRGQVMKPQHF. V and J are TRBV6-2 or TRBV6-3 and TRBJ1-5; the match to TRBD1 covers 8 bases. The length of the CDR3 is 14 residues. Per the germline V gene, CDR1 is MNHEY and CDR2 is SVGEGT. Trimming cost V 6 bases and J 8 bases; bases outside gene matches: 9.

In its sample, this clonotype was seen many times. The DNA for the CDR3 is TGTGCCATCACGAGGGATTACCCCCTCTCTGGGGCCAACGTCCTGACTTTC. This codes for CAITRDYPLSGANVLTF. The V gene is TRBV10-3, the J gene TRBJ2-6, with a weak D call TRBD2 (5 bases). This CDR3 is 17 amino acids long. Germline CDR1 is ENHRY and CDR2 is SYGVKD. Trimming removed 7 bases from V and 0 bases from J, with 16 bases in between.

This clonotype has ten or more counts. The chain combines TRBV5-6 with TRBJ1-2; 7 positions match TRBD1. With V trimmed by 3 bases and J by 4 bases, 6 bases remained unmatched. There are 14 residues in the CDR3. Germline lookup yields CDR1 SGHDT and CDR2 YYEEEE. The CDR3: CASSYTGDRYGYTF. CDR3 bases: TGTGCCAGCAGCTACACAGGGGACCGCTATGGCTACACCTTC.